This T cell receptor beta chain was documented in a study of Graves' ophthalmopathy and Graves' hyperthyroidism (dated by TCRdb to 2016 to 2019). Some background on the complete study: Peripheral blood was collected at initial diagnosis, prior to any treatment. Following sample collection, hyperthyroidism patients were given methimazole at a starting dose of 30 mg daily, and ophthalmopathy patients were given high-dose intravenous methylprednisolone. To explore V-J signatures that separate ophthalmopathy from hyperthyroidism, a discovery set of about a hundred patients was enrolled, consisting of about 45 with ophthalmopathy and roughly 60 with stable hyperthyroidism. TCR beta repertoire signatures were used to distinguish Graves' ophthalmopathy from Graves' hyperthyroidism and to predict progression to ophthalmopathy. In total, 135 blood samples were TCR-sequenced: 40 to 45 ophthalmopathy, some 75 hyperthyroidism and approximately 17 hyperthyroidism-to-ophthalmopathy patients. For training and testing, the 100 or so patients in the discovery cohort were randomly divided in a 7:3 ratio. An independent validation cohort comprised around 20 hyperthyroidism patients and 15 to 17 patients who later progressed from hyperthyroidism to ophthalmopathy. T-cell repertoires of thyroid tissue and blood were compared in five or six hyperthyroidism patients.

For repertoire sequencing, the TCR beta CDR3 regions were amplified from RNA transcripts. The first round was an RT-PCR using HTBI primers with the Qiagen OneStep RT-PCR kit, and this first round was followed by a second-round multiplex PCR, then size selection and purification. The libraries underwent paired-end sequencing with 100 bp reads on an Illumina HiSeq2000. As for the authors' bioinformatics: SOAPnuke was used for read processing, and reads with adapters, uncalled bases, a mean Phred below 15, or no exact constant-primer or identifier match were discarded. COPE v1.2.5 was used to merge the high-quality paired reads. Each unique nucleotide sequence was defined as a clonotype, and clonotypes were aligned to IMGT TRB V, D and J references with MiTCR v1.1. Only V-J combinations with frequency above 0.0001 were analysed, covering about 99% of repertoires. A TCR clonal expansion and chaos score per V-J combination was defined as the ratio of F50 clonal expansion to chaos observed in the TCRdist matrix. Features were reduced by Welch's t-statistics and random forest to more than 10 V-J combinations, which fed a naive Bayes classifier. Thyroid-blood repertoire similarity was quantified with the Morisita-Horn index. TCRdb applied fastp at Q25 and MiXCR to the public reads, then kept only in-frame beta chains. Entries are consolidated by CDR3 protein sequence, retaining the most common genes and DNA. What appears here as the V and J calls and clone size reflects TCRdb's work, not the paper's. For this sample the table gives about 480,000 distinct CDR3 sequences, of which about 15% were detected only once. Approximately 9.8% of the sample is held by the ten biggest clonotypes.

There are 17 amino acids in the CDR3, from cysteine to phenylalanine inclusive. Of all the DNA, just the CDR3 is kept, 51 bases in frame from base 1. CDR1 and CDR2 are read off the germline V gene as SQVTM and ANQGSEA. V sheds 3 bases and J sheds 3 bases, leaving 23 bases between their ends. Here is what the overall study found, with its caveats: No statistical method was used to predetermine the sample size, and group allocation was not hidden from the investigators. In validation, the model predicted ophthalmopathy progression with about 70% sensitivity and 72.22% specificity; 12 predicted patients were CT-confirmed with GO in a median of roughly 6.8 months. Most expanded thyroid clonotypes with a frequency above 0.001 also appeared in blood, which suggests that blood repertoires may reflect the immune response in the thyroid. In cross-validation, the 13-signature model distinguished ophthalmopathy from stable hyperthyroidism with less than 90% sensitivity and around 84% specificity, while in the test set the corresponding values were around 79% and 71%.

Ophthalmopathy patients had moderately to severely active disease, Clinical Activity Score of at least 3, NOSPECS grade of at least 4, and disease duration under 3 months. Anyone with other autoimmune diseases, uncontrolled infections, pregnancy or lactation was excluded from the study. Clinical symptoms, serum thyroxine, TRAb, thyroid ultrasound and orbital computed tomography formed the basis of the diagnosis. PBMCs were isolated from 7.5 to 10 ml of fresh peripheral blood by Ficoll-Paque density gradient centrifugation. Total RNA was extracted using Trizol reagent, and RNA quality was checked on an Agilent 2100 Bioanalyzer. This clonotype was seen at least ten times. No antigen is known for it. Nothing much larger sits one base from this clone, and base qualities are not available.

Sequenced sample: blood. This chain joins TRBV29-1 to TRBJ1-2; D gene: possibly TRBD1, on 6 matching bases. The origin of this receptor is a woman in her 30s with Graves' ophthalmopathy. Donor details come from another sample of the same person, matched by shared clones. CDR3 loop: CSVDPGTSHIPYYGYTF. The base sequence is TGCAGCGTTGACCCGGGGACATCCCACATACCTTACTATGGCTACACCTTC.